Sequencing of this T cell receptor beta chain was carried out in a study of blood T cell repertoires in COVID-19. Study in general: PBMCs, B-cell-depleted T cells, or T cells provided the cDNA or gDNA that made up the material.

Unmatched junction bases numbered 7, after V lost 2 bases and J lost 1 base. The CDR3 totals 16 residues. Germline V gene data show CDR1 as SEHNR and CDR2 as FQNEAQ (reference sequence). Sequencing was performed with immunoSEQ multiplex PCR; in TCRdb, only in-frame clones are kept and a portion is missing. Of about 360,000 clones listed, 86% were seen once; the top ten hold under 8.5%. The sequencing input was peripheral blood. This sequence joins TRBV7-9 and TRBJ1-2; 7 bases are shared with TRBD1. This TCR was sampled from a woman aged 60-75 years with COVID-19, enrolled during active disease. The CDR3 loop is CASSLWRTGRNYGYTF. The CDR3 DNA reads TGTGCCAGCAGCTTATGGCGGACAGGACGTAACTATGGCTACACCTTC.